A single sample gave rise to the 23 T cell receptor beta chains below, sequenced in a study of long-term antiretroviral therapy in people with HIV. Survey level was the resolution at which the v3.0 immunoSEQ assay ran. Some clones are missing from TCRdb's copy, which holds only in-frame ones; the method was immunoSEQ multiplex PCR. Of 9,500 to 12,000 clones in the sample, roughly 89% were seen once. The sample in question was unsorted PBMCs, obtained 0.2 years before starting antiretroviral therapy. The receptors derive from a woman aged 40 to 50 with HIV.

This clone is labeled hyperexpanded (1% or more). CDR3 coding DNA: TGTGCCAGCAGCCTCACATATGGGGCGAACACTGAAGCTTTCTTT. Translating it yields CASSLTYGANTEAFF. The V and J genes are TRBV7-9 and TRBJ1-1; tentative D call: TRBD1 (5 bases). Trimming removed 5 bases at V and 1 base at J, with 14 bases between. Looked up from germline, CDR1 is SEHNR and CDR2 is FQNEAQ (reference sequence). This CDR3 contains 15 residues.

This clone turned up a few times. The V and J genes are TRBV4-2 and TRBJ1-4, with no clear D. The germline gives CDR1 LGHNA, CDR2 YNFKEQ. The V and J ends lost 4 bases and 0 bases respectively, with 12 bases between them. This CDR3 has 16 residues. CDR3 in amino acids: CASSPRTSATNEKLFF. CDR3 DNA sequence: TGTGCCAGCAGCCCCCGAACGAGTGCAACTAATGAAAAACTGTTTTTT.

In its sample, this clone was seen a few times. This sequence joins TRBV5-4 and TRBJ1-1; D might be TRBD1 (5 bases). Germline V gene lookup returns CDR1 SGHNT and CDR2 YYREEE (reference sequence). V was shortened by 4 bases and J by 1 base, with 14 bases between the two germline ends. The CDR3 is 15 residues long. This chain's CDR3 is CASSLTYGANTEAFF. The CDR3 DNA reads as TGTGCCAGCAGCCTCACATATGGGGCGAACACTGAAGCTTTCTTT.

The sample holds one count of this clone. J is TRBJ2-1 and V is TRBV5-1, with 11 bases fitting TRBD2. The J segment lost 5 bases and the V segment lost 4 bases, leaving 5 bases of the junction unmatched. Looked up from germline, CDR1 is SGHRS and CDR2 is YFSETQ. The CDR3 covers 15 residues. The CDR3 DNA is TGCGCCAGCAGCATTCTAGCGGGGGGCCACAATGAGCAGTTCTTC. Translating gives CASSILAGGHNEQFF.

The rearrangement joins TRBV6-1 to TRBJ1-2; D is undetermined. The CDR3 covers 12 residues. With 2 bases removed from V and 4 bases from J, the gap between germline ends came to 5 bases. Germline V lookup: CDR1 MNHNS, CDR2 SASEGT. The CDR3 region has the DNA TGTGCCAGCAGTGAATGGACCTATGGCTACACCTTC. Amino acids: CASSEWTYGYTF.

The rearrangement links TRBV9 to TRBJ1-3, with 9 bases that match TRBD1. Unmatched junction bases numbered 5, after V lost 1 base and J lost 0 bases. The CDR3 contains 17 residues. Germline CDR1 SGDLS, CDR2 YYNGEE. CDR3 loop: CASSVRQGDLSGNTIYF. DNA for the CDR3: TGTGCCAGCAGCGTAAGACAGGGGGATCTCTCTGGAAACACCATATATTTT.

CDR3 in DNA: TGTGCCAGCAGCCTAGATGGTAGGGTCAATGAGCAGTTCTTC. Translation: CASSLDGRVNEQFF. V and J are TRBV9 and TRBJ2-1; D is undetermined. V was shortened by 4 bases and J by 6 bases, with 14 bases between the two germline ends. This CDR3 comprises 14 residues. Germline V gene sequence: CDR1 SGDLS, CDR2 YYNGEE.

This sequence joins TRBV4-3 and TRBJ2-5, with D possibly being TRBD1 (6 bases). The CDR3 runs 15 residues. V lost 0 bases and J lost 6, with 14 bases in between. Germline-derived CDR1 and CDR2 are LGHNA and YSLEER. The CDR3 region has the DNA TGCGCCAGCAGCCAAGAACGTCACAGGGAAAAGACCCAGTACTTC. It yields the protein CASSQERHREKTQYF.

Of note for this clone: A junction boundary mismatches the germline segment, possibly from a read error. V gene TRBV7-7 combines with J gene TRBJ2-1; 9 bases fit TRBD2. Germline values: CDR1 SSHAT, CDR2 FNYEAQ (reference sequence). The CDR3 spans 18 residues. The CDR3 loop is CASSSRVISTLAGPKQFF. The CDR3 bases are TGTGCTAGCAGCTCCCGGGTTATTTCTACGCTAGCGGGGCCGAAGCAGTTCTTC.

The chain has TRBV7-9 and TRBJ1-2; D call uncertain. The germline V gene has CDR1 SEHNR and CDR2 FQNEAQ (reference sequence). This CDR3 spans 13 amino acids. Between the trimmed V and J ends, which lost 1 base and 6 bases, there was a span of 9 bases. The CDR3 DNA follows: TGTGCCAGCAGCTTAGGGGCGGAGGATGGCTACACCTTC. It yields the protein CASSLGAEDGYTF.

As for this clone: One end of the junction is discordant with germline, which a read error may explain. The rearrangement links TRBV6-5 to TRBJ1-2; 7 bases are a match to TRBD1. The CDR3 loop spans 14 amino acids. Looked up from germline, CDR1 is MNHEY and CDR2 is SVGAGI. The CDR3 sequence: CAISERTGDYGYTF. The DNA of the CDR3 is TGTGCCATCAGTGAGAGAACAGGGGACTATGGCTACACCTTC.

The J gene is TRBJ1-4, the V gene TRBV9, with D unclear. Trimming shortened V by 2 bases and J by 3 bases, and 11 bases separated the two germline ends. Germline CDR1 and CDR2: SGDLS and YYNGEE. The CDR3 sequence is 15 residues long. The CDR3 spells CASSVGFMSNEKLFF. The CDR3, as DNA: TGTGCCAGCAGCGTGGGGTTCATGTCTAATGAAAAACTGTTTTTT. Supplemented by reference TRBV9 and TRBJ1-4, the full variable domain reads DSGVTQTPKHLITATGQRVTLRCSPRSGDLSVYWYQQSLDQGLQFLIQYYNGEERAKGNILERFSAQQFPDLHSELNLSSLELGDSALYFCASSVGFMSNEKLFFGSGTQLSVL.

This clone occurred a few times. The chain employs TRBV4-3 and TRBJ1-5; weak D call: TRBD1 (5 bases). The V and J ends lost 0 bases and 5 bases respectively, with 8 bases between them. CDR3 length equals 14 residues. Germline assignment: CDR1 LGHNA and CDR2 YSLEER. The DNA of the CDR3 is TGCGCCAGCAGCCAAGACAGGGTGGATCAGCCCCAGCATTTT. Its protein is CASSQDRVDQPQHF.

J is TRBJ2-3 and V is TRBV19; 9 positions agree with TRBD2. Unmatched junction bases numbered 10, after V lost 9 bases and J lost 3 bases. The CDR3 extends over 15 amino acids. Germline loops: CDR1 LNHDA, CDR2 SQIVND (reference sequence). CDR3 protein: CASNRGAGGTDTQYF. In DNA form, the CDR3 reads TGTGCCAGCAATAGGGGAGCGGGGGGAACAGATACGCAGTATTTT.

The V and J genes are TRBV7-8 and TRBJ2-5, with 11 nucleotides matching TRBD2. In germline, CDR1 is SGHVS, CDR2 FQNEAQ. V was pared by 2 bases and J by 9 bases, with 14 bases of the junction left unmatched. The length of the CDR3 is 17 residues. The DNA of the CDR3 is TGTGCCAGCAGCTTATCCGTGGTTCTAGCGGGGGGAGGGGCCCAGTACTTC. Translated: CASSLSVVLAGGGAQYF.

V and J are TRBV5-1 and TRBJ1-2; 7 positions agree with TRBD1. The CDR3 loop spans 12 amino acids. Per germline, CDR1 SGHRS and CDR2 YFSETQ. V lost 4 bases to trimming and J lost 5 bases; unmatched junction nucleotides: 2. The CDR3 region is CASSPTGYGYTF. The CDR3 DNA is TGCGCCAGCAGCCCGACAGGGTATGGCTACACCTTC.

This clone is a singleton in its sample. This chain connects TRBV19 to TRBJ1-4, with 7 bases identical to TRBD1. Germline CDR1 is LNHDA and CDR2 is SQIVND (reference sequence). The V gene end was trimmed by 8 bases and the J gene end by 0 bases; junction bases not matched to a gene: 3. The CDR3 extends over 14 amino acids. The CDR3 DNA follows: TGTGCCAGTGGGACAGTTACAACTAATGAAAAACTGTTTTTT. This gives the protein CASGTVTTNEKLFF. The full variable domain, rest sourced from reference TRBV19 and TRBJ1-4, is DGGITQSPKYLFRKEGQNVTLSCEQNLNHDAMYWYRQDPGQGLRLIYYSQIVNDFQKGDIAEGYSVSREKKESFPLTVTSAQKNPTAFYLCASGTVTTNEKLFFGSGTQLSVL.

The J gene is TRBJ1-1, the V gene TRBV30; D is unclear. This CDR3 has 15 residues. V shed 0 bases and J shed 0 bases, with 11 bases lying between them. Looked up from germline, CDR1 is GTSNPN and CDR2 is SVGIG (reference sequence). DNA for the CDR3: TGTGCCTGGAGTGTAGGTGGCAACATGAACACTGAAGCTTTCTTT. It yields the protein CAWSVGGNMNTEAFF.

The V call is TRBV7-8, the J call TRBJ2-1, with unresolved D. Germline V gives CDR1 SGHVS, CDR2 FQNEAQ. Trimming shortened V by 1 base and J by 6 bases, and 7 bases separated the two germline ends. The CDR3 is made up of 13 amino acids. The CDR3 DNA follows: TGTGCCAGCAGCTTAGTGACGGGCAATGAGCAGTTCTTC. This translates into CASSLVTGNEQFF.

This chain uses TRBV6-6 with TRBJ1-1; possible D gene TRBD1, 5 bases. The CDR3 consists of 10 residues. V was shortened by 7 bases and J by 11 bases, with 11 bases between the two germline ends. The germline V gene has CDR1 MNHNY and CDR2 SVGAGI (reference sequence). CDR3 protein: CASTAGRAFF. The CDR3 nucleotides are TGTGCCAGCACGGCAGGGAGGGCTTTCTTT.

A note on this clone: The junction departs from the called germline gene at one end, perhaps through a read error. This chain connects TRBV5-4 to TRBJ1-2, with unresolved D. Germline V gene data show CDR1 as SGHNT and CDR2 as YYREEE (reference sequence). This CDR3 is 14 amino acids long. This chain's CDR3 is CASFGFVPGKTYGF. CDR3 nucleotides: TGTGCCAGCTTCGGCTTCGTACCAGGAAAGACCTATGGCTTC.

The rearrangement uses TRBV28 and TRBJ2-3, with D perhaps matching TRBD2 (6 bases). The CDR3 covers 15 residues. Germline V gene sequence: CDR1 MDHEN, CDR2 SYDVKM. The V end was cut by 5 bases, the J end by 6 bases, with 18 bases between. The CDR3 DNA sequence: TGTGCCAGCAGTGAACTCTCGGGGGTGGGGGATACGCAGTATTTT. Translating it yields CASSELSGVGDTQYF.

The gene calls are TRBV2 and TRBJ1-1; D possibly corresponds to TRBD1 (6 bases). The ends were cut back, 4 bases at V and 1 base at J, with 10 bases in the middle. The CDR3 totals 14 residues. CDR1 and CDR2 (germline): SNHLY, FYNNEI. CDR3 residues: CASSGQGTNTEAFF. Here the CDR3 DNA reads TGTGCCAGCAGTGGTCAGGGGACGAACACTGAAGCTTTCTTT.